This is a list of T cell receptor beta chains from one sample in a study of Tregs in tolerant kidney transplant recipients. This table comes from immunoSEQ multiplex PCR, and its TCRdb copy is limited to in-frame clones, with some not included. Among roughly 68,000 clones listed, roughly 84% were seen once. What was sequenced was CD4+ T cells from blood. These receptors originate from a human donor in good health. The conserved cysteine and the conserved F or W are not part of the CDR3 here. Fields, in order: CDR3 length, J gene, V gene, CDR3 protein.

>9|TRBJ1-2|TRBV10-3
AISDGGGYT
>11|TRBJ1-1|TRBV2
ASSGSPNTEAF
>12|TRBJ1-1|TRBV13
ASSFFVGQGEAF
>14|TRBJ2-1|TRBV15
ATSRERGFNYNEQF
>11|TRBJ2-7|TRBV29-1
SVRGTLGHEQY
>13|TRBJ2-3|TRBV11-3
ASSLGAGVGDTQY
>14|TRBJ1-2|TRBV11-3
ASSSPRGGAETGYT
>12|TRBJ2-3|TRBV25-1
ASSPALGTDTQY
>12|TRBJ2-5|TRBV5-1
ASSLATGIETQY
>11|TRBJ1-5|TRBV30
AWSKRSNQPQH
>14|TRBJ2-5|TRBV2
ASRGAGRSLRETQY
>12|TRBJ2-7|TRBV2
ASRSSGGSYEQY
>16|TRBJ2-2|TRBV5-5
ASSLVALAGVLAGELF
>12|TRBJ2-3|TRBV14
ASSPMDGADTQY
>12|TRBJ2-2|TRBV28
ASSRQGVTGELF
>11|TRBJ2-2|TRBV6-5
ASSYLPYGELF
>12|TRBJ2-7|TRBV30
AWSQGYPGGEQY
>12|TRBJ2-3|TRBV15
ATGDRDSTDTQY
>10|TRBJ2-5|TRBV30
AWSTGPTAQY
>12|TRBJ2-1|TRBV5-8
ASSPWSENNEQF
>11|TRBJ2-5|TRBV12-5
ASKNALQETQY
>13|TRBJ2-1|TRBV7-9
ASSRGTSAYNEQF
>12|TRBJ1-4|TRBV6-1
ASINRGADEKLF
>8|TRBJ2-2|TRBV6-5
ATCRGELF
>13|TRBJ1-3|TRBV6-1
ASRFRTGSGNTIY
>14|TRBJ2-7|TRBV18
ASSQTFSGSGYEQY
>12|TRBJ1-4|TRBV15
ATSGGAMSEKLF